A selection of T cell receptor beta chains follows, all from one sample in a study of CD8 T cells in ankylosing spondylitis. TCRdb recomputed calls from the 5' RACE reads with MiXCR, one row per CDR3 protein. The data show 300,000 to 350,000 distinct CDR3 sequences, less than 25% seen once. The source material was blood, either unsorted or a sorted T cell fraction (not recorded which). Receptors originate from a female donor with ankylosing spondylitis or in good health (not recorded which). The conserved cysteine and the conserved F or W are not part of the CDR3 here. Each record gives: J gene, V gene, CDR3 protein.

J: TRBJ2-1
V: TRBV13
CDR3: ASSFRAGGNEQF

J: TRBJ2-2
V: TRBV30
CDR3: AWSPGTGELF

J: TRBJ2-2
V: TRBV12-3/TRBV12-4
CDR3: ASSLAHAGGELF

J: TRBJ2-3
V: TRBV2
CDR3: ASRILAPEGTDTQY

J: TRBJ2-4
V: TRBV11-2
CDR3: ASSPTHRGGLAGGAKNIQY

J: TRBJ2-3
V: TRBV4-3
CDR3: ASSQAPGLAGDSTDTQY

J: TRBJ2-5
V: TRBV5-1
CDR3: ASSQGALDTTQY

J: TRBJ1-1
V: TRBV12-3/TRBV12-4
CDR3: ASSPSWGRAEAF

J: TRBJ1-3
V: TRBV7-2
CDR3: ASSFSRGLGNTIY

J: TRBJ1-1
V: TRBV28
CDR3: ASSPPNYTEAF

J: TRBJ2-3
V: TRBV20-1
CDR3: SASSRRTDTQY

J: TRBJ1-1
V: TRBV5-1
CDR3: ASSFSPGSMNTEAF

J: TRBJ1-2
V: TRBV7-9
CDR3: ASSLVTSSYGYT

J: TRBJ2-1
V: TRBV7-8
CDR3: ASSYGQPNEQF

J: TRBJ2-1
V: TRBV10-1
CDR3: ASSRSRSSYNEQF

J: TRBJ1-1
V: TRBV20-1
CDR3: SARTGENTEAF

J: TRBJ2-3
V: TRBV10-3
CDR3: AISQTSGRAGADTQY

J: TRBJ2-1
V: TRBV20-1
CDR3: SAGGLAGNNEQF

J: TRBJ1-1
V: TRBV12-3/TRBV12-4
CDR3: ASRGQQTEAF

J: TRBJ2-6
V: TRBV7-6
CDR3: ASSLAGNSGANVLT

J: TRBJ2-1
V: TRBV5-4
CDR3: ASSARNRSNEQF

J: TRBJ2-7
V: TRBV12-3/TRBV12-4
CDR3: ASSLPGQVAEQY

J: TRBJ2-2
V: TRBV9
CDR3: ASSGASGATGELF

J: TRBJ2-7
V: TRBV20-1
CDR3: SASWTGSSYEQY

J: TRBJ2-1
V: TRBV7-3
CDR3: ASSMGPNNEQF

J: TRBJ2-1
V: TRBV11-1
CDR3: ASSLSGSFYNEQF

J: TRBJ2-1
V: TRBV3-1
CDR3: ASSPLAGGFNEQF

J: TRBJ2-5
V: TRBV6-1
CDR3: ASSPQLAASQETQY

J: TRBJ2-5
V: TRBV20-1
CDR3: SNRQSQETQY

J: TRBJ2-2
V: TRBV5-1
CDR3: ASSPHNTGELF